The clone carrying this T cell receptor beta chain came up a few times. Its antigen is unidentified. These data are taken from a study of cytomegalovirus exposure and HLA in healthy donors. Across the study: HLA-typed donors contributed around 82 million unique TCRs, which were held in an early data release. The study's findings and limits: Several V segments, TRBV6-2 and TRBV6-3 among them, could not be told apart and were dropped. After further analysis at a later stage, roughly 16,000 TCR beta sequences were associated with HLA alleles at 0.05 false discovery rate.

The CDR3 totals 13 residues. CDR1 and CDR2 (germline): SGDLS, YYNGEE. The junction had 0 bases not matched to a gene; V was cut back by 6 bases and J by 2 bases. Researchers ran the PCR with 60 Vbeta and 13 Jbeta primers. Method: immunoSEQ multiplex PCR; TCRdb's copy keeps in-frame clones and lacks some. The sample contains over 130,000 clones, approximately 72% of which appear only once. This rearrangement joins TRBV9 to TRBJ2-2; 8 bases fit TRBD1. The source material was PBMCs. The sequence came from a woman in her sixties in good health and CMV-seronegative. CDR3 loop: CASTGGNTGELFF. The CDR3 DNA is TGTGCCAGCACAGGGGGCAACACCGGGGAGCTGTTTTTT. Full variable domain (missing parts from reference TRBV9 and TRBJ2-2): DSGVTQTPKHLITATGQRVTLRCSPRSGDLSVYWYQQSLDQGLQFLIQYYNGEERAKGNILERFSAQQFPDLHSELNLSSLELGDSALYFCASTGGNTGELFFGEGSRLTVL.